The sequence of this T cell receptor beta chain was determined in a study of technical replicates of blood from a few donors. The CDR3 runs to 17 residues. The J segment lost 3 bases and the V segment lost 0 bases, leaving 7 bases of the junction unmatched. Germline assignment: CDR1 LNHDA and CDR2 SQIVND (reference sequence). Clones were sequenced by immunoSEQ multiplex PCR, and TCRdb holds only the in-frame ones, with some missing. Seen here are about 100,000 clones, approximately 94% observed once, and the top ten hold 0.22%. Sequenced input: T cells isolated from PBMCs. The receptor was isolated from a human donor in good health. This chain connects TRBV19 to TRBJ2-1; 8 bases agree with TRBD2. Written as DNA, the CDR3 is TGTGCCAGTAGTATAGACCCCGCGGGGGGAATCTACAATGAGCAGTTCTTC. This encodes CASSIDPAGGIYNEQFF. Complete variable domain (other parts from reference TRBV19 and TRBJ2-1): DGGITQSPKYLFRKEGQNVTLSCEQNLNHDAMYWYRQDPGQGLRLIYYSQIVNDFQKGDIAEGYSVSREKKESFPLTVTSAQKNPTAFYLCASSIDPAGGIYNEQFFGPGTRLTVL.